This record covers a single T cell receptor beta chain. This clonotype was counted many times. No antigen is known for it. The record has no base qualities; no much larger clone is one base away. The TCR beta CDR3 regions were amplified from the RNA transcripts. The first round of RT-PCR for the TCR CDR3 was performed with the HTBI primer set and the Qiagen OneStep RT-PCR kit. The libraries were constructed in a second round of multiplex PCR and then size-selected and purified. The libraries were sequenced on an Illumina HiSeq2000 using paired-end 100 bp reads. As for how the authors treated the data: Raw data were processed with SOAPnuke, discarding reads with adapters, uncalled bases, mean Phred below 15, or no exact constant-primer or identifier match. COPE v1.2.5 was used to merge the high-quality paired reads, and each unique nucleotide sequence was defined as a clonotype. MiTCR v1.1 was used to align the clonotypes against IMGT TRBV, TRBD and TRBJ reference segments. Only V-J combinations with frequency above 0.0001, covering 99% to 99.2% of repertoires, were analysed. A TCS score was defined as the ratio between F50 (clonal expansion) and ExV (chaos), using BLOSUM62-based TCRdist between CDR3 peptides within each V-J. Welch's t-statistics and random forest reduced fewer than 550 V-J features to 10 to 15, which were used in a naive Bayes classifier (R e1071). The public reads were reprocessed in TCRdb via fastp at Q25 and MiXCR, keeping in-frame beta chains. Every entry covers one CDR3 protein and lists the most common genes and DNA from its rows. TCRdb, not the authors, supplied the V and J calls. Recorded for this sample are about 400,000 distinct CDR3 sequences; under 15% of them occurred a single time. The ten most abundant clones make up about 13% of the sample.

Ophthalmopathy patients had moderately to severely active disease, Clinical Activity Score of at least 3, NOSPECS grade of at least 4, and duration under 3 months. Any patient with an uncontrolled infection, another autoimmune disease, pregnancy or lactation was excluded. Diagnoses were based on clinical symptoms, serum thyroxine and TRAb, thyroid ultrasound and orbital computed tomography. Ficoll-Paque density gradient centrifugation was used to isolate PBMCs from 10 ml of fresh peripheral blood. Total RNA was extracted using Trizol reagent, and RNA quality was assessed on an Agilent 2100 Bioanalyzer. The sample is drawn from a study of T cells in Graves' hyperthyroidism and ophthalmopathy (dated by TCRdb to about 2019). General notes on the study: Peripheral blood samples were taken at the time of initial diagnosis, prior to any treatment. To identify TCR V-J signatures that set the groups apart, the researchers used a discovery cohort of about a hundred patients, made up of 40 to 45 with Graves' ophthalmopathy and some 55 with stable Graves' hyperthyroidism. Prospective prediction of ophthalmopathy was tested in an independent validation cohort of 18 to 20 hyperthyroidism patients and 15 to 17 patients who later progressed to ophthalmopathy. The 90 or so discovery patients were randomly split 7:3 into training and test sets. The study also compared thyroid tissue and blood T-cell repertoires from about six Graves' hyperthyroidism patients. After sampling, hyperthyroidism patients received methimazole starting at 30 mg daily, and ophthalmopathy patients received high-dose intravenous methylprednisolone. According to the paper, TCR Vbeta CDR3 sequencing was carried out on 135 peripheral blood samples, which came from more than 40 ophthalmopathy, some 73 hyperthyroidism and approximately 17 progressor patients.

Broad study findings and their caveats: A model built on a 13 V-J signature distinguished ophthalmopathy from stable hyperthyroidism, reaching around 88% sensitivity and under 84% specificity in cross-validation and 80%/75% in testing. In validation, the model predicted progression to ophthalmopathy a median of roughly 6.2 months before onset, with approximately 71% sensitivity and roughly 73% specificity. Most expanded thyroid clonotypes (frequency above 0.001) were also found in blood, which suggests that blood repertoires may mirror thyroid immune responses. Sample size was not statistically predetermined, and blinding of investigators to group allocation was not performed.

The germline V gene yields SGHDT for CDR1 and YYEEEE for CDR2. Between the V and J ends, shortened by 3 bases and 1 base respectively, the junction contains 16 bases. The CDR3 runs 16 amino acids, cysteine and phenylalanine included. Kept here is only the CDR3 DNA, which spans 48 bases and is read in frame from base 1. The sample consisted of blood. This sequence uses TRBV5-6 and TRBJ1-1, with TRBD1 as a weak D call on 6 bases. The sequence was collected from a man between 18 and 35 years old with Graves' ophthalmopathy. The nucleotide sequence is given as TGTGCCAGCAGCTATTCTGCCCTAGGGGGGAACACTGAAGCTTTCTTT. It codes for CASSYSALGGNTEAFF. Supplemented by the reference TRBV5-6 and TRBJ1-1 proteins around the CDR3, the complete variable domain is DAGVTQSPTHLIKTRGQQVTLRCSPKSGHDTVSWYQQALGQGPQFIFQYYEEEERQRGNFPDRFSGHQFPNYSSELNVNALLLGDSALYLCASSYSALGGNTEAFFGQGTRLTVV.